These T cell receptor beta chains were read from a single sample in a study of blood T cell repertoires in COVID-19. TCRdb's copy holds only in-frame clones and misses some; the assay was immunoSEQ multiplex PCR. The table lists roughly 180,000 clones, approximately 84% of them singletons. Material: peripheral blood. The receptor source for this set is a man in his forties who had recovered from COVID-19. CDR3s include the opening cysteine and the closing phenylalanine or tryptophan. D genes are given only for firm matches. Expanded clones are given a class, and other clones once, few, many or no size at all.

V,J,D,size,CDR3,DNA
TRBV6-5,TRBJ1-2,TRBD1,NA,CASSQTRGSNYGYTF,TGTGCCAGCAGTCAAACCAGGGGGTCTAACTATGGCTACACCTTC
TRBV18,TRBJ2-7,NA,NA,CASSPQMTEPYEQYF,TGTGCCAGCTCACCGCAAATGACAGAACCCTACGAGCAGTACTTC
TRBV7-9,TRBJ2-5,TRBD2,NA,CASSLWGTSGGQTQYF,TGTGCCAGCAGCTTATGGGGGACTAGCGGGGGTCAGACCCAGTACTTC
TRBV19,TRBJ1-1,NA,NA,CASSIEPGVNTEAFF,TGTGCCAGTAGTATAGAACCAGGGGTCAACACTGAAGCTTTCTTT
TRBV14,TRBJ2-2,NA,NA,CASSQDGSNAVRELFF,TGTGCCAGCAGCCAAGATGGGAGCAATGCCGTCAGGGAGCTGTTTTTT
TRBV6-2/TRBV6-3,TRBJ2-2,TRBD1,NA,CASSPYRGANTGELFF,TGTGCCAGCAGTCCCTACAGGGGAGCGAACACCGGGGAGCTGTTTTTT
TRBV7-3,TRBJ2-7,TRBD2,once,CASSSLAGGPNEQYF,TGTGCCAGCAGCTCCTTAGCGGGAGGGCCGAACGAGCAGTACTTC
TRBV7-6,TRBJ2-7,NA,NA,CASSLAQSRDEQYF,TGTGCCAGCAGCTTAGCCCAGTCGAGGGACGAGCAGTACTTC
TRBV5-4,TRBJ1-1,TRBD1,few,CASSLDRGPEAFF,TGTGCCAGCAGCTTGGACAGGGGGCCTGAAGCTTTCTTT
TRBV19,TRBJ2-5,NA,once,CASTPTTVHQETQYF,TGTGCCAGTACCCCGACGACAGTCCACCAAGAGACCCAGTACTTC
TRBV18,TRBJ1-4,NA,few,CASSRPQGKLFF,TGTGCCAGCTCACGACCACAGGGAAAACTGTTTTTT
TRBV2,TRBJ2-7,TRBD1,NA,CASKNRGILYEQYF,TGTGCCAGCAAGAACAGGGGGATCCTCTACGAGCAGTACTTC
TRBV18,TRBJ1-5,NA,NA,CASSPTAGQPQHF,TGTGCCAGCTCCCCGACGGCGGGGCAGCCCCAGCATTTT
TRBV6-5,TRBJ1-5,TRBD1,NA,CASKNRGGNQPQHF,TGTGCCAGCAAAAACAGGGGCGGCAATCAGCCCCAGCATTTT
TRBV4-3,TRBJ1-6,NA,NA,CASRGRPYNSPLHF,TGCGCCAGCAGGGGCCGTCCCTATAATTCACCCCTCCACTTT
TRBV6-2/TRBV6-3,TRBJ2-3,TRBD2,NA,CASSRGDLAGTDTQYF,TGTGCCAGCAGTAGGGGGGATCTAGCGGGTACGGATACGCAGTATTTT
TRBV10-3,TRBJ1-1,NA,NA,CAISTGDTEAFF,TGTGCCATCAGTACCGGGGACACTGAAGCTTTCTTT
TRBV5-4,TRBJ2-5,TRBD1,NA,CASSPRDRGETQYF,TGTGCCAGCAGCCCCCGGGACAGGGGTGAGACCCAGTACTTC
TRBV13,TRBJ1-2,TRBD1,NA,CASSLGPGVFNRGPTYGYTF,TGTGCCAGCAGCTTAGGGCCAGGGGTGTTTAACAGGGGGCCGACCTATGGCTACACCTTC
TRBV11-2,TRBJ2-4,NA,NA,CASSGVGAENIQYF,TGTGCCAGCAGCGGCGTAGGGGCCGAGAACATTCAGTACTTC
TRBV5-8,TRBJ2-3,TRBD2,NA,CASSLAAGLAGSDTQYF,TGTGCCAGCAGCTTGGCCGCGGGACTAGCGGGATCAGATACGCAGTATTTT
TRBV7-2,TRBJ2-1,NA,NA,CASSLFAGEQFF,TGTGCCAGCAGCTTATTCGCGGGGGAGCAGTTCTTC
TRBV7-2,TRBJ2-1,TRBD2,NA,CASSFGGRGGEQFF,TGTGCCAGCAGCTTTGGCGGGAGAGGCGGTGAGCAGTTCTTC
TRBV6-5,TRBJ2-3,NA,NA,CASAAAASTDTQYF,TGTGCCAGCGCAGCAGCGGCAAGCACAGATACGCAGTATTTT
TRBV9,TRBJ2-1,NA,NA,CASSVEASLSGADEQFF,TGTGCCAGCAGCGTAGAGGCTAGCCTGTCAGGTGCCGATGAGCAGTTCTTC
TRBV5-1,TRBJ1-2,NA,NA,CASRTFGGDVYGYTF,TGCGCCAGCAGGACCTTCGGCGGGGATGTCTATGGCTACACCTTC
TRBV6-2/TRBV6-3,TRBJ2-5,NA,NA,CASSYSFRERKTQYF,TGTGCCAGCAGTTACTCGTTCCGGGAGCGGAAGACCCAGTACTTC
TRBV5-1,TRBJ2-5,TRBD2,NA,CASTPGTSGRQETQYF,TGCGCCAGCACACCCGGGACTAGCGGGAGACAAGAGACCCAGTACTTC
TRBV4-2,TRBJ1-3,NA,NA,CASSQDMGRWENTIYF,TGTGCCAGCAGCCAAGATATGGGGCGGTGGGAAAACACCATATATTTT
TRBV3-1/TRBV3-2,TRBJ2-7,NA,NA,CASSQVQGDDEQYF,TGTGCCAGCAGCCAAGTTCAGGGTGACGACGAGCAGTACTTC
TRBV11-2,TRBJ2-2,NA,NA,CASRSSEAGELFF,TGTGCCAGCAGATCTAGCGAAGCCGGGGAGCTGTTTTTT
TRBV6-2/TRBV6-3,TRBJ2-3,TRBD2,NA,CASSRTSGSGNTQYF,TGTGCCAGCAGCCGGACTAGCGGGAGTGGAAATACGCAGTATTTT
TRBV5-4,TRBJ2-5,TRBD2,NA,CASSLRLTSGFQETQYF,TGTGCCAGCAGCTTGAGGCTGACTAGCGGATTCCAAGAGACCCAGTACTTC
TRBV24-1,TRBJ2-1,TRBD2,NA,CATSDPGISGRTYNEQFF,TGTGCCACCAGTGATCCCGGGATTAGCGGGAGAACCTACAATGAGCAGTTCTTC
TRBV7-2,TRBJ2-7,NA,NA,CASSRSSYEQYF,TGTGCCAGCAGCCGCAGCTCCTACGAGCAGTACTTC
TRBV7-8,TRBJ2-1,NA,NA,CASSWLGQNNEQFF,TGTGCCAGCAGCTGGCTGGGACAAAACAATGAGCAGTTCTTC
TRBV29-1,TRBJ1-3,TRBD1,NA,CSVGAWDSSGNTIYF,TGCAGCGTTGGAGCCTGGGACAGCTCTGGAAACACCATATATTTT
TRBV6-2/TRBV6-3,TRBJ2-7,TRBD2,NA,CASSHPASGRPPEQYF,TGTGCCAGCAGTCACCCGGCCAGCGGGAGGCCCCCCGAGCAGTACTTC
TRBV12-3/TRBV12-4,TRBJ2-2,TRBD2,once,CASTRGGTGELFF,TGTGCCAGCACCCGGGGGGGCACCGGGGAGCTGTTTTTT
TRBV4-1,TRBJ1-5,TRBD1,NA,CASSLLTGGDPNQPQHF,TGCGCCAGCAGCCTACTCACAGGGGGCGACCCCAATCAGCCCCAGCATTTT
TRBV7-2,TRBJ1-1,NA,NA,CASSLTLKGVNTEAFF,TGTGCCAGCAGCTTAACGCTGAAAGGGGTGAACACTGAAGCTTTCTTT
TRBV12-3/TRBV12-4,TRBJ1-2,NA,NA,CASTDRIDGYTF,TGTGCCAGCACCGACAGGATAGACGGCTACACCTTC
TRBV10-1,TRBJ2-3,TRBD1,once,CASSRDRGSDTQYF,TGCGCCAGCAGCCGGGACAGGGGTTCAGATACGCAGTATTTT
TRBV5-8,TRBJ2-1,TRBD2,NA,CASRLAGAAYNEQFF,TGTGCCAGCAGACTAGCGGGAGCAGCCTACAATGAGCAGTTCTTC
TRBV15,TRBJ2-1,NA,NA,CATSRDQGDEQFF,TGTGCCACCAGCAGAGATCAGGGCGATGAGCAGTTCTTC
TRBV10-3,TRBJ2-7,NA,NA,CAISETSSYEQYF,TGTGCCATCTCCGAGACTAGCTCCTACGAGCAGTACTTC
TRBV11-2,TRBJ2-2,TRBD2,NA,CASSLIAGVTGELFF,TGTGCCAGCAGCTTAATAGCGGGGGTTACCGGGGAGCTGTTTTTT
TRBV9,TRBJ2-1,TRBD2,few,CASSVAATSGRSYSYNEQFF,TGTGCCAGCAGCGTAGCGGCGACTAGCGGGAGAAGCTATTCCTACAATGAGCAGTTCTTC
TRBV30,TRBJ2-1,TRBD2,once,CAWSGQAGGRANEQFF,TGTGCCTGGAGTGGACAGGCGGGCGGGAGGGCCAATGAGCAGTTCTTC
TRBV13,TRBJ2-7,TRBD1,NA,CASSLPGQHYEQYF,TGTGCCAGCAGCCTGCCGGGACAGCACTACGAGCAGTACTTC
TRBV12-3/TRBV12-4,TRBJ1-6,NA,NA,CASRLGDSPLHF,TGTGCCAGCAGACTCGGAGATTCACCCCTCCACTTT
TRBV30,TRBJ1-1,TRBD1,few,CAWSRGQGGRTEAFF,TGTGCCTGGAGTAGGGGACAGGGGGGCCGCACTGAAGCTTTCTTT
TRBV30,TRBJ2-5,NA,NA,CAWGPGGGTETQYF,TGTGCCTGGGGGCCCGGTGGGGGCACAGAGACCCAGTACTTC
TRBV27,TRBJ2-3,NA,NA,CASMQGDTQYF,TGTGCCAGCATGCAGGGAGATACGCAGTATTTT
TRBV20-1,TRBJ2-7,NA,once,CSASNQGEQYF,TGCAGTGCTAGTAACCAGGGCGAGCAGTACTTC
TRBV5-1,TRBJ2-7,TRBD1,NA,CASSLGQGAHEQYF,TGCGCCAGCAGCTTGGGACAGGGGGCACATGAGCAGTACTTC
TRBV5-4,TRBJ2-5,TRBD2,NA,CASSRGGGGSQETQYF,TGTGCCAGCAGCCGAGGCGGGGGGGGCAGCCAAGAGACCCAGTACTTC